The clone carrying this T cell receptor (beta chain) came up many times. The antigen is unknown. This CDR3 has 16 residues. With V trimmed by 3 bases and J by 12 bases, 17 bases remained unmatched. Germline V gives CDR1 SGHTA, CDR2 FQGNSA. This sample was included in a study of T-cell reconstitution after alpha-beta-depleted transplantation in children. Preparation of the TCRbeta library was carried out with unique molecular identifiers. TCRdb redid the calling of the PCR reads with MiXCR, one entry per CDR3 protein. The repertoire holds fewer than 350,000 distinct CDR3 sequences, with 10% as singletons. Study-level points and caveats: In some patients, recipient T cells and intrathymic progenitors surviving conditioning explained high day-60 diversity. It was newly produced T cells that mostly accounted for T-cell counts and diversity one year after transplant. Several hundred graft clones that had expanded were reportedly the source of alpha-beta T cells about two months after transplant.

The sequence came from a boy under two years old with acute myeloid leukemia, due to receive a stem cell transplant. This chain joins TRBV7-2 and TRBJ2-1, with 7 nucleotides matching TRBD2. The sample in question was PBMCs, obtained before TCRalphabeta/CD19-depleted stem cell transplant. Written as DNA, the CDR3 is TGTGCCAGCAGCTTTATGAGCGGGGAGGCTCCCGAGGGGCAGTTCTTC. This gives the protein CASSFMSGEAPEGQFF.